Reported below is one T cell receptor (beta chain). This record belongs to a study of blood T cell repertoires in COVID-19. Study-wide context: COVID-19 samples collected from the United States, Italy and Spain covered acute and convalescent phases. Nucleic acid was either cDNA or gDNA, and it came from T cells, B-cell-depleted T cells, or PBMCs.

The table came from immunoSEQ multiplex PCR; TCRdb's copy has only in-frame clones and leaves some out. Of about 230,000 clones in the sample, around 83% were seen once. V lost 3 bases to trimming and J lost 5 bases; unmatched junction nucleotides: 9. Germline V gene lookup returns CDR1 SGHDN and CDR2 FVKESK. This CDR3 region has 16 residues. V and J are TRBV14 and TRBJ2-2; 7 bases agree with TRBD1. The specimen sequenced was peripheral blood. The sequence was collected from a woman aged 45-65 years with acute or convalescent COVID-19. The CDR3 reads CASSHSGRGWTGELFF. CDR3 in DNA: TGTGCCAGCAGCCATTCCGGCAGGGGGTGGACCGGGGAGCTGTTTTTT.